The next 23 T cell receptor beta chains were all read from a single sample in a study of blood T cell repertoires in COVID-19. Data came from immunoSEQ multiplex PCR; TCRdb stores just in-frame clones and leaves some out. The sample has fewer than 400,000 clones, approximately 83% seen once. The material sequenced was PBMCs or T cells enriched from blood (not recorded which). Every receptor here comes from a man under 40 who had recovered from COVID-19.

The chain employs TRBV7-2 and TRBJ2-5; 7 bases fit TRBD2. Germline-derived CDR1 and CDR2 are SGHTA and FQGNSA. CDR3 length: 13 residues. With V trimmed by 7 bases and J by 1 base, 3 bases remained unmatched. CDR3 region: CASTRGVQETQYF. The CDR3 nucleotides are TGTGCCAGCACCCGGGGGGTCCAAGAGACCCAGTACTTC.

The chain is built from TRBV6-5 and TRBJ1-6; possible D gene TRBD1, 6 bases. The CDR3 loop spans 13 amino acids. Trimming left V 8 bases short and J 6 bases short, with 11 bases between. CDR1 MNHEY and CDR2 SVGAGI come from the germline V gene. The CDR3 here is CASGTSGNSPLHF. Here the CDR3 DNA reads TGTGCCAGCGGGACATCGGGTAATTCACCCCTCCACTTT.

The V and J genes are TRBV9 and TRBJ1-1, with a possible D match to TRBD1 (5 bases). The CDR3 covers 14 residues. Germline lookup yields CDR1 SGDLS and CDR2 YYNGEE. V lost 3 bases and J lost 5, with 14 bases in between. The CDR3: CASSASGGGTEAFF. In nucleotides, the CDR3 is TGTGCCAGCAGCGCCTCTGGGGGAGGGACTGAAGCTTTCTTT.

The chain couples TRBV14 to TRBJ2-1, with D possibly TRBD1 on 6 matching bases. The germline V gene encodes CDR1 SGHDN and CDR2 FVKESK. The CDR3 is 14 amino acids. V lost 4 bases and J lost 4, with 11 bases in between. In DNA form, the CDR3 reads TGTGCCAGCAGCCGGGACACCACTTACAATGAGCAGTTCTTC. It specifies CASSRDTTYNEQFF.

V gene TRBV27 combines with J gene TRBJ1-2, with TRBD1 identical over 8 bases. Looked up from germline, CDR1 is MNHEY and CDR2 is SMNVEV (reference sequence). The CDR3 runs 16 residues. V trimming: 3 bases; J trimming: 5 bases; junction bases outside the gene matches: 11. The CDR3 reads CASSFVGTGLEYGYTF. In DNA, the CDR3 is TGTGCCAGCAGTTTTGTCGGGACAGGCCTTGAGTATGGCTACACCTTC.

The chain carries TRBV2 and TRBJ2-1, with 7 bases fitting TRBD2. This CDR3 is built from 14 residues. Germline V gives CDR1 SNHLY, CDR2 FYNNEI. V dropped 1 base and J dropped 8; count of bases not matched to a gene: 5. The CDR3 loop is CASSEGLASDEQFF. The CDR3 DNA sequence: TGTGCCAGCAGTGAAGGACTAGCTAGCGATGAGCAGTTCTTC.

The V call is TRBV19, the J call TRBJ2-5; a weak D match, TRBD2 (7 bases). Trimming removed 5 bases from V and 4 bases from J, with 14 bases in between. Per germline, CDR1 LNHDA and CDR2 SQIVND (reference sequence). The CDR3 is made up of 14 amino acids. In DNA form, the CDR3 reads TGTGCCAGTAGTGCCGGGGGGCCGGGAGAGACCCAGTACTTC. This codes for CASSAGGPGETQYF.

The chain employs TRBV5-5 and TRBJ1-6; D is unclear. Trimming pared 1 base from V and 2 bases from J, leaving 10 bases between. The CDR3 totals 16 residues. Germline V gene lookup returns CDR1 SGHKS and CDR2 YYEKEE (reference sequence). CDR3 region: CASSLSGDPYNSPLHF. DNA of the CDR3: TGTGCCAGCAGCTTGTCGGGAGACCCCTATAATTCACCCCTCCACTTT.

The rearrangement uses TRBV9 and TRBJ2-3, with 8 bases identical to TRBD1. Germline V gives CDR1 SGDLS, CDR2 YYNGEE. The V gene end was trimmed by 2 bases and the J gene end by 0 bases; junction bases not matched to a gene: 5. The CDR3 has 16 amino acids. Written as DNA, the CDR3 is TGTGCCAGCAGCGTCCAGGGGGCTCCAAGCACAGATACGCAGTATTTT. Translation gives CASSVQGAPSTDTQYF.

The chain combines TRBV27 with TRBJ2-7; D perhaps matches TRBD1 (5 bases). Germline values: CDR1 MNHEY, CDR2 SMNVEV (reference sequence). CDR3 size: 13 residues. Trimming stripped 5 bases from V and 4 bases from J, with 12 bases between. Here the CDR3 DNA reads TGTGCCAGCAGTGCCTCAAAGGGGTACGAGCAGTACTTC. Residues: CASSASKGYEQYF.

This clone was seen only once. The V call is TRBV5-1, the J call TRBJ2-3; 7 bases fit TRBD2. V lost 4 bases, J lost 3 bases, and 14 bases stayed unmatched. Germline CDR1 reads SGHRS; CDR2 reads YFSETQ. The length of the CDR3 is 17 residues. The CDR3 protein is CASSPFGASGGTDTQYF. CDR3 coding DNA: TGCGCCAGCAGCCCCTTTGGGGCTAGCGGAGGGACAGATACGCAGTATTTT.

This clone was counted ten times or more. J is TRBJ1-3 and V is TRBV7-9; no clear D gene. V was trimmed by 5 bases and J by 0 bases, leaving 14 bases between them. The CDR3 loop spans 16 amino acids. CDR1 is SEHNR, CDR2 FQNEAQ, per germline (reference sequence). The CDR3 DNA reads TGTGCCAGCAGCCCAAGACACACAGACTCTGGAAACACCATATATTTT. It codes for CASSPRHTDSGNTIYF.

CDR3 nucleotide sequence: TGTGCCAGCAGCTTGGGGGGGTCGTTGATCGGAAACACCATATATTTT. Protein product: CASSLGGSLIGNTIYF. The V call is TRBV7-2, the J call TRBJ1-3, with TRBD1 as a possible D gene (5 bases). The CDR3 extends over 16 amino acids. Germline V CDR1 and CDR2: SGHTA, FQGNSA. Between the trimmed V and J ends, which lost 3 bases and 4 bases, there was a span of 16 bases.

The count of this clone is one. The rearrangement links TRBV5-6 to TRBJ1-2, with TRBD1 as a possible D gene (5 bases). Looked up from germline, CDR1 is SGHDT and CDR2 is YYEEEE. The germline V and J ends were trimmed by 0 bases and 9 bases, with 12 bases remaining between them. The CDR3 spans 13 residues. CDR3 loop: CASSLARRGSYTF. Here the CDR3 DNA reads TGTGCCAGCAGCTTGGCCCGGCGGGGGAGCTACACCTTC.

In its sample, this clone was seen once. The chain joins TRBV5-1 to TRBJ1-1; a possible D gene is TRBD1 (6 bases). V was clipped by 2 bases and J by 1 base, with 18 bases between them. This CDR3 has 17 residues. Germline CDR1 is SGHRS and CDR2 is YFSETQ. CDR3 sequence reads: CASSFQQGGRGNTEAFF. For the CDR3, the DNA is TGCGCCAGCAGCTTCCAACAGGGTGGAAGGGGGAACACTGAAGCTTTCTTT.

Turning to this clone: Other nucleotide sequences in the sample specify the same CDR3. DNA of the CDR3: TGTGCCATCAGTGGAACAGGGAACACTGAAGCTTTCTTT. It encodes CAISGTGNTEAFF. The chain is built from TRBV10-3 and TRBJ1-1, with a weak D call TRBD1 (5 bases). Trimming stripped 4 bases from V and 1 base from J, with 7 bases between. This CDR3 has 13 residues. The germline CDR1 and CDR2 sequences are ENHRY and SYGVKD.

This clone was seen only once. V is TRBV29-1 and J is TRBJ2-7, with TRBD2 matching 11 bases. CDR3 length: 15 amino acids. Germline CDR1 reads SQVTM; CDR2 reads ANQGSEA. Unmatched junction bases numbered 8, after V lost 4 bases and J lost 3 bases. The CDR3 reads CSVAPTSGGIYEQYF. The CDR3 nucleotides read TGCAGCGTTGCCCCAACTAGCGGGGGTATCTACGAGCAGTACTTC.

The chain has TRBV30 and TRBJ1-2; no clear D gene. The ends were cut back, 3 bases at V and 14 bases at J, with 16 bases in the middle. Germline V gives CDR1 GTSNPN, CDR2 SVGIG (reference sequence). This CDR3 has 11 residues. In DNA, the CDR3 is TGTGCCTGGAGCCTTTCGGGGATAGGAACCTTC. As protein: CAWSLSGIGTF. The full variable domain, with the rest looked up from reference TRBV30 and TRBJ1-2, is SQTIHQWPATLVQPVGSPLSLECTVEGTSNPNLYWYRQAAGRGLQLLFYSVGIGQISSEVPQNLSASRPQDRQFILSSKKLLLSDSGFYLCAWSLSGIGTFGSGTRLTVV.

The J gene is TRBJ1-5, the V gene TRBV6-5; TRBD1 matches 9 bases. This CDR3 spans 15 amino acids. Germline-derived CDR1 and CDR2 are MNHEY and SVGAGI. Losses at the gene ends were 2 bases for V and 3 bases for J; bases not matched to a gene: 2. Here the CDR3 reads CASSYRTGVNQPQHF. The CDR3 region has the DNA TGTGCCAGCAGTTACCGGACAGGGGTCAATCAGCCCCAGCATTTT.

The chain employs TRBV5-1 and TRBJ2-5; 8 bases line up with TRBD1. CDR1 and CDR2 from the germline V gene are SGHRS and YFSETQ. V lost 6 bases to trimming and J lost 4 bases; unmatched junction nucleotides: 8. CDR3 length: 14 residues. The CDR3 DNA is TGCGCCAGCACCTCCGGGACAGGAGTAGAGACCCAGTACTTC. Encoded protein: CASTSGTGVETQYF.

This CDR3 reads CASTTTVSYEQYF. CDR3 sequence (DNA): TGTGCCAGCACCACGACAGTCTCCTACGAGCAGTACTTC. The genes are TRBV5-6 and TRBJ2-7; TRBD1 is a possible D gene (5 bases). CDR3 length equals 13 residues. Germline V gene data show CDR1 as SGHDT and CDR2 as YYEEEE. V was cut by 6 bases and J by 0 bases, with 10 bases left in between.

The chain employs TRBV4-3 and TRBJ1-2, with TRBD1 matching 7 bases. Germline CDR1 reads LGHNA; CDR2 reads YSLEER. V shed 1 base, J shed 4 bases, and the junction held 6 bases outside the gene matches. The CDR3 has 15 residues. CDR3 protein: CASSQGDRAPYGYTF. Here the CDR3 DNA reads TGCGCCAGCAGCCAAGGCGACAGGGCCCCCTATGGCTACACCTTC.

The J gene is TRBJ2-7, the V gene TRBV12-3 or TRBV12-4; D is unresolved. V shed 3 bases and J shed 2 bases, with 8 bases lying between them. CDR3 length equals 13 residues. This chain's CDR3 is CASSFGRTYEQYF. The CDR3 DNA is TGTGCCAGCAGTTTCGGCAGGACCTACGAGCAGTACTTC.